The 28 T cell receptor beta chains reported below all come from one sample, sequenced in a study of T-cell memory formation after mild COVID-19. TCRdb redid the calling of the 5' RACE reads with MiXCR, one entry per CDR3 protein. This table holds fewer than 250,000 distinct CDR3 sequences, about 10% found once. Sequencing input: PBMCs or a T cell subset sorted from them (not recorded which). These receptors all stem from a man younger than 35 who had mild COVID-19 (a few samples of this study predate the infection). Cell type and time point are not known.

There are many counts of this clonotype. The chain carries TRBV7-9 and TRBJ2-3; no reliable D call. Trimming removed 5 bases at V and 3 bases at J, with 15 bases between. CDR1 and CDR2 from the germline V gene are SEHNR and FQNEAQ (reference sequence). The CDR3 has 15 amino acids. Written as DNA, the CDR3 is TGTGCCAGCAGCCCGAATCGACTGGGTACAGATACGCAGTATTTT. It codes for CASSPNRLGTDTQYF.

V usage is TRBV7-9 and J usage is TRBJ2-1, with 8 bases identical to TRBD2. Germline CDR1 and CDR2: SEHNR and FQNEAQ (reference sequence). The CDR3 length is 15 residues. The V gene end was trimmed by 6 bases and the J gene end by 0 bases; junction bases not matched to a gene: 4. The CDR3 region is CASSSRGGSYNEQFF. CDR3 sequence (DNA): TGTGCCAGCAGTTCTCGGGGGGGCTCCTACAATGAGCAGTTCTTC.

A single count supports this clonotype. The rearrangement uses TRBV25-1 and TRBJ2-5, with D maybe TRBD2 (6 bases). Trimming shortened V by 8 bases and J by 0 bases, and 13 bases separated the two germline ends. The CDR3 spans 14 residues. Germline CDR1 is MGHDK and CDR2 is SYGVNS. Written as DNA, the CDR3 is TGTGCCAGCGGTTCTAGCGCCAACCAAGAGACCCAGTACTTC. This translates into CASGSSANQETQYF. Together with reference TRBV25-1 and TRBJ2-5, the CDR3 gives the full variable domain: EADIYQTPRYLVIGTGKKITLECSQTMGHDKMYWYQQDPGMELHLIHYSYGVNSTEKGDLSSESTVSRIRTEHFPLTLESARPSHTSQYLCASGSSANQETQYFGPGTRLLVL.

This clonotype was seen many times. This chain connects TRBV7-8 to TRBJ2-4, with 13 nucleotides matching TRBD2. The CDR3 is 19 residues long. V shed 4 bases, J shed 1 base, and the junction held 10 bases outside the gene matches. Germline assignment: CDR1 SGHVS and CDR2 FQNEAQ. CDR3 in amino acids: CASSSRTSGGPGAKNIQYF. The CDR3 region has the DNA TGTGCCAGCAGCTCACGGACTAGCGGGGGCCCAGGGGCCAAAAACATTCAGTACTTC.

The chain employs TRBV20-1 and TRBJ2-7; D may be TRBD2 (7 bases). CDR1 DFQATT and CDR2 SNEGSKA come from the germline V gene (reference sequence). Trimming removed 3 bases from V and 7 bases from J, with 19 bases in between. This CDR3 contains 14 residues. The CDR3 nucleotides read TGCAGTGCTAGGGGGCTGGGGGGGCCGCAAGAGCAGTACGTC. Protein sequence: CSARGLGGPQEQYV.

This clonotype came up a few times. The chain combines TRBV5-1 with TRBJ2-2; D is unclear. Germline CDR1 reads SGHRS; CDR2 reads YFSETQ. Trimming pared 4 bases from V and 5 bases from J, leaving 12 bases between. The CDR3 runs 14 residues. CDR3: CASSPSFGTGELFF. The CDR3 DNA reads as TGCGCCAGCAGCCCGTCGTTCGGGACCGGGGAGCTGTTTTTT.

The gene calls are TRBV5-5 and TRBJ2-1; 11 positions agree with TRBD2. CDR1 is SGHKS, CDR2 YYEKEE, per germline (reference sequence). This CDR3 has 17 residues. Trimming removed 4 bases from V and 6 bases from J; junction bases left unmatched: 12. CDR3 in amino acids: CASSTKTTSGVANEQFF. The DNA of the CDR3 is TGTGCCAGCAGCACCAAAACGACTAGCGGGGTAGCCAATGAGCAGTTCTTC.

This clonotype was observed at least ten times. A read error may produce the germline difference seen at one junction end. The CDR3 nucleotides read TGTGCCAGCAGCATGTCGCGGGGAGCCCAAGAGAGCCAGTACTTC. It is translated as CASSMSRGAQESQYF. The gene calls are TRBV7-2 and TRBJ2-5; perhaps TRBD2 as D (6 bases). The CDR3 is 15 amino acids. Germline CDR1 SGHTA, CDR2 FQGNSA.

This clonotype occurred once. The rearrangement links TRBV2 to TRBJ2-5, with D tentatively TRBD2 (5 bases). The CDR3 sequence is 13 residues long. V shed 4 bases and J shed 3 bases, with 9 bases lying between them. From germline, CDR1 is SNHLY and CDR2 FYNNEI. The CDR3 bases are TGTGCCAGCAGTGGTAACGGGGAAGAGACCCAGTACTTC. Protein sequence: CASSGNGEETQYF.

The chain links TRBV29-1 to TRBJ2-1, with D tentatively TRBD1 or TRBD2 (6 bases each). Trimming removed 7 bases from V and 6 bases from J, with 16 bases in between. The CDR3 extends over 13 amino acids. Germline lookup yields CDR1 SQVTM and CDR2 ANQGSEA. The CDR3 loop reads CSAGGQRINEQFF. CDR3 nucleotide sequence: TGCAGCGCCGGGGGCCAGAGGATCAATGAGCAGTTCTTC.

V is TRBV20-1 and J is TRBJ2-3, with 9 bases aligning to TRBD2. Germline CDR1 is DFQATT and CDR2 is SNEGSKA (reference sequence). V shed 2 bases and J 6 bases; nucleotides not matched to a gene: 6. The CDR3 loop spans 14 amino acids. The DNA of the CDR3 is TGCAGTGCTAGACCCGGACTAGCGTCGGATACGCAGTATTTT. The encoded protein is CSARPGLASDTQYF.

There are many counts of this clonotype. This sequence joins TRBV20-1 and TRBJ2-3; 10 positions agree with TRBD2. The germline gives CDR1 DFQATT, CDR2 SNEGSKA (reference sequence). V was pared by 3 bases and J by 3 bases, with 12 bases of the junction left unmatched. The CDR3 has 17 amino acids. CDR3 coding DNA: TGCAGTGCTAGCGGACTTATAGCTAGCGGGGGTACAGATACGCAGTATTTT. Its protein product is CSASGLIASGGTDTQYF.

This chain connects TRBV5-6 to TRBJ2-2, with 9 nucleotides matching TRBD1. The CDR3 sequence is 16 residues long. Germline V gene data show CDR1 as SGHDT and CDR2 as YYEEEE. Germline trimming cut 4 bases from V and 7 bases from J; bases unmatched to any gene: 11. The chain's CDR3 is CASSLDRGRVVGELFF. DNA for the CDR3: TGTGCCAGCAGCCTGGACAGGGGAAGGGTCGTCGGGGAGCTGTTTTTT.

V is TRBV28 and J is TRBJ2-1; 7 nucleotides match TRBD2. Germline V gives CDR1 MDHEN, CDR2 SYDVKM. The CDR3 has 14 amino acids. V gave up 2 bases and J gave up 6 bases; unmatched junction bases: 4. Here the CDR3 reads CASSLRLAANEQFF. CDR3 nucleotides: TGTGCCAGCAGTTTAAGGCTAGCGGCCAATGAGCAGTTCTTC.

This clonotype was recorded many times. The rearrangement links TRBV20-1 to TRBJ2-6, with a weak D call TRBD2 (5 bases). Germline CDR1 reads DFQATT; CDR2 reads SNEGSKA (reference sequence). Trimming cost V 1 base and J 2 bases, with 12 bases left between them. The CDR3 contains 16 residues. CDR3 bases: TGCAGTGCTAGAGTTTCGGGAATAGCTGGGGCCAACGTCCTGACTTTC. Amino acid sequence: CSARVSGIAGANVLTF.

This clonotype was seen only a few times. The J gene is TRBJ1-1, the V gene TRBV11-2; TRBD1 agrees at 9 bases. With V trimmed by 6 bases and J by 1 base, 9 bases remained unmatched. The V gene's germline CDR1 is SGHAT and CDR2 FQNNGV. There are 16 residues in the CDR3. CDR3 region: CASREDRGSTNTEAFF. The CDR3 DNA reads TGTGCCAGCAGGGAGGACAGGGGATCGACGAACACTGAAGCTTTCTTT.

The V call is TRBV9, the J call TRBJ2-2, with D perhaps matching TRBD1 (6 bases). V was pared by 0 bases and J by 4 bases, with 13 bases between. Germline loops: CDR1 SGDLS, CDR2 YYNGEE. The CDR3 consists of 16 residues. CDR3 sequence: CASSVEADRATGELFF. The CDR3 region has the DNA TGTGCCAGCAGCGTAGAGGCGGACAGAGCCACCGGGGAGCTGTTTTTT.

This clonotype was found a few times. The V and J genes are TRBV16 and TRBJ2-1; a possible D gene is TRBD2 (6 bases). The CDR3 runs 13 residues. V was cut by 4 bases and J by 9 bases, with 13 bases left in between. CDR1 is KGHSY, CDR2 FQNENV, per germline. CDR3 loop: CASSRRLDPEQFF. In DNA form, the CDR3 reads TGTGCCAGCAGCCGAAGACTAGATCCTGAGCAGTTCTTC. Filled out from reference TRBV16 and TRBJ2-1, the complete variable domain reads GEEVAQTPKHLVRGEGQKAKLYCAPIKGHSYVFWYQQVLKNEFKFLISFQNENVFDETGMPKERFSAKCLPNSPCSLEIQATKLEDSAVYFCASSRRLDPEQFFGPGTRLTVL.

This clonotype was observed a handful of times. The rearrangement joins TRBV7-9 to TRBJ1-1; 8 bases map to TRBD1. Trimming took 6 bases from V and 10 from J; bases not matched to a gene: 7. This CDR3 has 12 amino acids. Germline V gene lookup returns CDR1 SEHNR and CDR2 FQNEAQ (reference sequence). The CDR3 nucleotides are TGTGCCAGCAGTATTCAGGGGGCAAGAGCTTTCTTT. This encodes CASSIQGARAFF.

Regarding this clonotype: The junction does not match germline at one end; this may be a read error. The rearrangement uses TRBV3-1 and TRBJ1-5; D unclear. CDR1 LGHDT and CDR2 YNNKEL come from the germline V gene (reference sequence). CDR3 length equals 15 residues. In DNA form, the CDR3 reads TGTGCCAGCAGCCAAGGTCGGGCCCCCAATCAGCCCAAGCATTTT. It codes for CASSQGRAPNQPKHF.

Ten or more counts support this clonotype. The rearrangement links TRBV5-6 to TRBJ2-3, with D hard to call. This CDR3 has 14 residues. Trimming pared 1 base from V and 1 base from J, leaving 7 bases between. CDR1 SGHDT and CDR2 YYEEEE come from the germline V gene. The chain's CDR3 is CASSLSPRTDTQYF. Here the CDR3 DNA reads TGTGCCAGCAGCTTGAGTCCCCGCACAGATACGCAGTATTTT.

The J gene is TRBJ1-5, the V gene TRBV6-6; D not certain. Germline CDR1 is MNHNY and CDR2 is SVGAGI (reference sequence). The length of the CDR3 is 12 residues. The germline V and J ends were trimmed by 0 bases and 6 bases, with 3 bases remaining between them. This CDR3 is CASSYSGQPQHF. The CDR3 DNA reads TGTGCCAGCAGTTACTCCGGTCAGCCCCAGCATTTT.

This clonotype was observed a few times. The V call is TRBV6-2 or TRBV6-3, the J call TRBJ2-3; TRBD2 matches at 7 bases. This CDR3 is 14 amino acids long. The germline V gene has CDR1 MNHEY and CDR2 SVGEGT. Germline trimming cut 6 bases from V and 6 bases from J; bases unmatched to any gene: 9. The CDR3 spells CASRKSGVQDTQYF. The DNA of the CDR3 is TGTGCCAGCAGAAAAAGCGGGGTCCAGGATACGCAGTATTTT.

The sample holds many counts of this clonotype. V is TRBV7-8 and J is TRBJ2-1, with no clear D. This CDR3 contains 12 residues. Germline V lookup: CDR1 SGHVS, CDR2 FQNEAQ. The V gene lost 4 bases and the J gene lost 5 bases, with 6 bases spanning the gap. The CDR3 reads CASSSFNNEQFF. The CDR3, as DNA: TGTGCCAGCAGCTCCTTTAACAATGAGCAGTTCTTC.

This chain connects TRBV7-2 to TRBJ1-2; D is perhaps TRBD1 (6 bases). The CDR3 length is 14 residues. Germline V CDR1 and CDR2: SGHTA, FQGNSA. Trimming cost V 4 bases and J 10 bases, with 19 bases left between them. This chain's CDR3 is CASSSRFGQFDYTF. The DNA for the CDR3 is TGTGCCAGCAGCTCTCGATTTGGACAGTTCGACTACACCTTC.

The gene calls are TRBV12-3 or TRBV12-4 and TRBJ2-5; TRBD2 matches at 10 bases. With V trimmed by 5 bases and J by 5 bases, 5 bases remained unmatched. CDR3 length equals 14 residues. In DNA, the CDR3 is TGTGCCAGCAGTCCTCGAGCGGGGGGGGAGACCCAGTACTTC. Translating gives CASSPRAGGETQYF.

This clonotype was counted at least ten times. J is TRBJ1-3 and V is TRBV7-2; a possible D gene is TRBD1 (5 bases). Deletions cut 1 base from V and 4 bases from J, with 5 bases between. CDR3 length: 13 residues. Germline lookup yields CDR1 SGHTA and CDR2 FQGNSA. This CDR3 is CASSLGGGNTIYF. The CDR3 nucleotides are TGTGCCAGCAGCTTAGGGGGGGGAAACACCATATATTTT.

The rearrangement uses TRBV24-1 and TRBJ1-1; D is ambiguous. V lost 7 bases and J 0 bases, leaving 5 bases between the germline ends. This CDR3 is 12 amino acids long. In germline, CDR1 is KGHDR, CDR2 SFDVKD. CDR3 DNA: TGTGCCACCAGGGGTCTGAACACTGAAGCTTTCTTT. It codes for CATRGLNTEAFF.